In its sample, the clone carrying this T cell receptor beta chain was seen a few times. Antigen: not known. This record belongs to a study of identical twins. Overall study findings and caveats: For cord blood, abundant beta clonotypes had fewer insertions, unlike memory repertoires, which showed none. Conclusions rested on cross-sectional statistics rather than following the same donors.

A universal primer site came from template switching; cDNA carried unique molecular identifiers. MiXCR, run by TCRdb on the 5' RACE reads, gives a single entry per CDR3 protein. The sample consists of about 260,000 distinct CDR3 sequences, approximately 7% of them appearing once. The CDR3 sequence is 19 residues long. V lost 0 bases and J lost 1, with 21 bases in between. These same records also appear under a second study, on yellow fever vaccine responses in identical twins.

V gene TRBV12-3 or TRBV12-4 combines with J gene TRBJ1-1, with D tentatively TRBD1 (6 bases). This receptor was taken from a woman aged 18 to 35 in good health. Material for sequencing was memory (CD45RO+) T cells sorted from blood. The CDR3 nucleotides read TGTGCCAGCAGTTTAGCGGTGAGAGGGGGAATCTTGAGGAACACTGAAGCTTTCTTT. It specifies CASSLAVRGGILRNTEAFF.